This entry lists 12 T cell receptor beta chains sequenced from one sample in a study of OX40 agonist ivuxolimab in advanced cancers. The table came from immunoSEQ multiplex PCR; TCRdb's copy has only in-frame clones and leaves some out. The table records approximately 46,000 clones, approximately 80% of them present only once. This specimen was CD4+ or CD8+ T cells sorted from blood, taken in a trial of the OX40 agonist ivuxolimab. Receptors originate from an adult with an advanced solid tumor such as melanoma, head and neck, liver or kidney cancer.

The rearrangement joins TRBV15 to TRBJ1-3, with D possibly matching TRBD1 (5 bases). Deletions cut 3 bases from V and 0 bases from J, with 18 bases between. Germline V gene lookup returns CDR1 LNHNV and CDR2 YYDKDF (reference sequence). CDR3 length: 18 amino acids. This CDR3 reads CATSSYPGRWSSGNTIYF. For the CDR3, the DNA is TGTGCCACCAGCAGTTATCCGGGACGGTGGAGCTCTGGAAACACCATATATTTT.

The chain is built from TRBV27 and TRBJ1-6, with D tentatively TRBD1 (5 bases). The V gene's germline CDR1 is MNHEY and CDR2 SMNVEV (reference sequence). Trimming removed 5 bases from V and 10 bases from J, with 12 bases in between. This CDR3 comprises 13 residues. DNA for the CDR3: TGTGCCAGCAGTATCCGACAGATGTCACCCCTCCACTTT. Its translation is CASSIRQMSPLHF.

The chain uses TRBV2 and TRBJ2-2; D is uncertain. From germline, CDR1 is SNHLY and CDR2 FYNNEI. This CDR3 is built from 15 residues. The V and J ends lost 3 bases and 1 base respectively, with 9 bases between them. The CDR3 DNA is TGTGCCAGCAGTGAGGTGCGGATGAACACCGGGGAGCTGTTTTTT. Translating gives CASSEVRMNTGELFF.

The chain combines TRBV7-9 with TRBJ2-1; D perhaps matches TRBD2 (6 bases). The CDR3 is 13 amino acids. V was trimmed by 5 bases and J by 9 bases, leaving 14 bases between them. CDR1 and CDR2 from the germline V gene are SEHNR and FQNEAQ (reference sequence). CDR3 residues: CASSRRLEGEQFF. DNA of the CDR3: TGTGCCAGCAGCAGACGACTAGAAGGTGAGCAGTTCTTC.

The V gene is TRBV15, the J gene TRBJ2-7; 9 nucleotides match TRBD1. Trimming cost V 5 bases and J 3 bases; bases outside gene matches: 11. This CDR3 has 16 residues. Germline V CDR1 and CDR2: LNHNV, YYDKDF (reference sequence). The DNA for the CDR3 is TGTGCCACCAGCTCAGAGAGGGACAGGGTTAGCTACGAGCAGTACTTC. Protein sequence: CATSSERDRVSYEQYF. The complete variable domain, with remaining parts taken from reference TRBV15 and TRBJ2-7, reads DAMVIQNPRYQVTQFGKPVTLSCSQTLNHNVMYWYQQKSSQAPKLLFHYYDKDFNNEADTPDNFQSRRPNTSFCFLDIRSPGLGDTAMYLCATSSERDRVSYEQYFGPGTRLTVT.

V is TRBV28 and J is TRBJ2-1, with D maybe TRBD2 (6 bases). CDR3 length equals 12 residues. Deletions cut 6 bases from V and 7 bases from J, with 10 bases between. Germline V gives CDR1 MDHEN, CDR2 SYDVKM. The CDR3 DNA sequence: TGTGCCAGCAGCGGGAGCATTAATGAGCAGTTCTTC. Protein: CASSGSINEQFF.

This chain links TRBV7-2 with TRBJ1-3; D is uncertain. This CDR3 has 13 residues. Trimming cost V 6 bases and J 0 bases, with 6 bases left between them. Germline V gene sequence: CDR1 SGHTA, CDR2 FQGNSA. DNA of the CDR3: TGTGCCAGCAGAACCTACTCTGGAAACACCATATATTTT. Protein sequence: CASRTYSGNTIYF. The complete variable domain, with remaining parts taken from reference TRBV7-2 and TRBJ1-3, reads GAGVSQSPSNKVTEKGKDVELRCDPISGHTALYWYRQSLGQGLEFLIYFQGNSAPDKSGLPSDRFSAERTGGSVSTLTIQRTQQEDSAVYLCASRTYSGNTIYFGEGSWLTVV.

This chain links TRBV5-1 with TRBJ2-6, with 9 positions matching TRBD1. V trimming: 5 bases; J trimming: 12 bases; junction bases outside the gene matches: 12. The CDR3 spans 15 residues. CDR1 and CDR2 (germline): SGHRS, YFSETQ. DNA of the CDR3: TGCGCCAGCAGTTTCACAGGGGGCCCAAGTCCCGTCCTGACTTTC. Translated, it gives CASSFTGGPSPVLTF.

The J gene is TRBJ2-7, the V gene TRBV18; 8 bases map to TRBD2. Germline assignment: CDR1 KGHSH and CDR2 LQKENI. V trimming: 3 bases; J trimming: 3 bases; junction bases outside the gene matches: 1. This CDR3 contains 13 residues. CDR3 protein: CASSPGTSYEQYF. The CDR3 region has the DNA TGTGCCAGCTCACCCGGGACTAGCTACGAGCAGTACTTC.

This chain uses TRBV7-2 with TRBJ2-3; 9 bases align to TRBD2. The V gene's germline CDR1 is SGHTA and CDR2 FQGNSA. The CDR3 spans 15 residues. V trimming: 1 base; J trimming: 1 base; junction bases outside the gene matches: 0. Written as DNA, the CDR3 is TGTGCCAGCAGCTTAGAGCGGGGGGGCACAGATACGCAGTATTTT. The encoded protein is CASSLERGGTDTQYF.

The CDR3 here is CASSLLSAGTGYTF. The DNA for the CDR3 is TGCGCCAGCAGCCTCTTATCGGCGGGGACGGGCTACACCTTC. The chain uses TRBV4-3 and TRBJ1-2; a weak D match, TRBD1 (5 bases). Germline V gene data show CDR1 as LGHNA and CDR2 as YSLEER. The CDR3 is 14 residues long. Trimming took off 4 bases at V and 8 bases at J, with 17 bases between the two ends.

The rearrangement uses TRBV29-1 and TRBJ1-1; no reliable D call. From germline, CDR1 is SQVTM and CDR2 ANQGSEA. Trimming took off 7 bases at V and 10 bases at J, with 13 bases between the two ends. CDR3 length equals 10 residues. The CDR3 loop reads CSGQTSRAFF. The CDR3, as DNA: TGCAGCGGCCAGACCAGTAGAGCTTTCTTT.